These T cell receptor beta chains were read from a single sample in a study of CD8 T cells in Susac syndrome. TCRdb reanalysed the immunoSEQ multiplex PCR reads using MiXCR and keeps one entry per CDR3 protein. The table records about 300,000 distinct CDR3 sequences, about 88% of them present only once. The specimen sequenced was CD8+ T cells from PBMCs. The receptors shown here come from a human donor with multiple sclerosis. The CDR3 runs from the conserved cysteine through the conserved F or W. The order of the fields is clone size, D gene, V gene, J gene, CDR3 protein, CDR3 DNA. The D gene is left open where the match is weak. Not every row has a clone size; where given, it reads once, few, many or a size class.

NA	TRBD1	TRBV28	TRBJ2-7	CASSYGATGYYEQYF	TGTGCCAGCAGTTATGGGGCGACAGGGTACTACGAGCAGTACTTC
NA	NA	TRBV27	TRBJ1-2	CASSLARGYGYTF	TGTGCCAGCTCACTAGCCCGGGGATATGGCTACACCTTC
NA	NA	TRBV5-4	TRBJ2-1	CASRGTIDNEQFF	TGTGCCAGCAGGGGGACAATCGACAATGAGCAGTTCTTC
once	NA	TRBV27	TRBJ1-4	CASSPITGGNEKLFF	TGTGCCAGCAGTCCTATAACAGGAGGTAATGAAAAACTGTTTTTT
NA	TRBD1	TRBV7-9	TRBJ1-1	CASSRTGFMNTEAFF	TGTGCCAGCAGCCGGACAGGGTTCATGAACACTGAAGCTTTCTTT
NA	NA	TRBV4-1	TRBJ2-7	CASSLENPGSYEQYF	TGCGCCAGCAGCCTCGAGAACCCTGGTTCCTACGAGCAGTACTTC
NA	NA	TRBV5-6	TRBJ1-1	CASSLAGQGRWTEAFF	TGTGCCAGCAGCTTGGCGGGGCAGGGGCGATGGACTGAAGCTTTCTTT
NA	NA	TRBV7-8	TRBJ2-7	CASSFSGEKQTYEQYF	TGTGCCAGCAGCTTTTCAGGGGAAAAACAGACCTACGAGCAGTACTTC
NA	NA	TRBV10-3	TRBJ1-2	CAIRDSGARTF	TGTGCCATCAGAGATTCGGGGGCACGGACCTTC
NA	NA	TRBV27	TRBJ1-6	CASSSATDFYNSPLHF	TGTGCCAGCAGTTCAGCAACGGACTTCTATAATTCACCCCTCCACTTT
NA	TRBD2	TRBV20-1	TRBJ2-7	CSARGAASGDYEQYF	TGCAGTGCTAGGGGCGCGGCTAGCGGTGATTACGAGCAGTACTTC
once	TRBD1	TRBV27	TRBJ1-5	CASSLGRTGEQPQHF	TGTGCCAGCTCCCTGGGGAGGACAGGGGAGCAGCCCCAGCATTTT
NA	TRBD1	TRBV12-3/TRBV12-4	TRBJ1-3	CASRYRGSGNTIYF	TGTGCCAGCAGATACAGGGGTTCTGGAAACACCATATATTTT
NA	TRBD2	TRBV20-1	TRBJ2-1	CSARGPSGGSDYNEQFF	TGCAGTGCTAGAGGCCCTAGCGGGGGCTCGGACTACAATGAGCAGTTCTTC
few	NA	TRBV28	TRBJ2-1	CASSSEGPYNEQFF	TGTGCCAGCAGTTCAGAGGGGCCTTACAATGAGCAGTTCTTC
NA	TRBD2	TRBV24-1	TRBJ2-3	CATSESGGTDTQYF	TGTGCCACCAGTGAGAGCGGGGGCACAGATACGCAGTATTTT
few	TRBD2	TRBV7-6	TRBJ2-6	CASSHSPGLAGGAF	TGTGCCAGCAGCCATAGCCCGGGACTAGCGGGAGGCGCTTTC
NA	NA	TRBV7-9	TRBJ2-2	CASSLGIRAGELFF	TGTGCCAGCAGCTTAGGAATCCGGGCCGGGGAGCTGTTTTTT
NA	TRBD2	TRBV13	TRBJ2-1	CASSLLASGRANEQFF	TGTGCCAGCAGCTTACTCGCTAGCGGGAGGGCAAATGAGCAGTTCTTC
few	NA	TRBV25-1	TRBJ1-1	CASSEGGAGYTEAFF	TGTGCCAGCAGTGAGGGGGGGGCGGGGTACACTGAAGCTTTCTTT
NA	NA	TRBV10-2	TRBJ1-5	CASSEEAVNQPQHF	TGCGCCAGCAGTGAGGAGGCAGTTAATCAGCCCCAGCATTTT
NA	NA	TRBV12-5	TRBJ2-3	CASGLAGQYTDTQYF	TGTGCTAGTGGTTTGGCAGGACAGTACACAGATACGCAGTATTTT
NA	NA	TRBV20-1	TRBJ2-1	CSARARGYSHNEQFF	TGCAGTGCTAGGGCAAGGGGGTATTCCCACAATGAGCAGTTCTTC
NA	NA	TRBV29-1	TRBJ1-5	CSAPRAYQPQHF	TGCAGCGCTCCACGGGCTTATCAGCCCCAGCATTTT
NA	NA	TRBV6-5	TRBJ1-2	CASSYTGTYGYTF	TGTGCCAGCAGTTACACCGGCACCTATGGCTACACCTTC
few	TRBD1	TRBV3-1	TRBJ1-1	CASSLDRANTEAFF	TGTGCCAGCAGCCTGGACAGGGCCAACACTGAAGCTTTCTTT
NA	NA	TRBV21-1	TRBJ2-7	CASSRRLAGVGEQYF	TGTGCCAGCAGCAGGAGACTAGCGGGAGTGGGCGAGCAGTACTTC
NA	TRBD2	TRBV6-5	TRBJ2-1	CASTWREGGNEQFF	TGTGCCAGCACCTGGCGGGAGGGGGGTAATGAGCAGTTCTTC
NA	NA	TRBV9	TRBJ1-2	CASSASLSDFYGYTF	TGTGCCAGCAGCGCTTCCCTTTCAGATTTCTATGGCTACACCTTC
NA	TRBD2	TRBV4-1	TRBJ2-1	CASSRTSGEYNEQFF	TGCGCCAGCAGCCGAACTAGCGGAGAGTACAATGAGCAGTTCTTC
NA	TRBD2	TRBV9	TRBJ2-7	CASSVDGTSPVEQYF	TGTGCCAGCAGCGTAGATGGGACTAGCCCCGTCGAGCAGTACTTC
once	TRBD2	TRBV4-1	TRBJ2-1	CASSQNLGTKINNEQFF	TGCGCCAGCAGCCAAAATCTTGGGACTAAAATAAACAATGAGCAGTTCTTC
NA	NA	TRBV10-3	TRBJ2-2	CAISEYGSDTGELFF	TGTGCCATCAGTGAGTACGGGAGTGACACCGGGGAGCTGTTTTTT
NA	NA	TRBV7-9	TRBJ2-1	CASSPGTLTYNEQFF	TGTGCCAGCAGCCCCGGGACCCTCACCTACAATGAGCAGTTCTTC
NA	NA	TRBV6-1	TRBJ2-7	CASSLHAHITLSSYEQYF	TGTGCCAGCAGTCTTCACGCCCACATCACCTTAAGCTCCTACGAGCAGTACTTC
few	NA	TRBV6-5	TRBJ1-4	CASSYKGAHRFEKLFF	TGTGCCAGCAGCTACAAAGGGGCGCATAGGTTCGAAAAACTGTTTTTT
few	TRBD1	TRBV6-1	TRBJ2-7	CASSTETGAVHEQYF	TGTGCCAGCAGTACGGAGACAGGGGCGGTCCACGAGCAGTACTTC
NA	NA	TRBV29-1	TRBJ2-5	CSVEGGLAQETQYF	TGCAGCGTTGAAGGGGGCCTGGCTCAAGAGACCCAGTACTTC
NA	NA	TRBV10-3	TRBJ1-3	CAISAWQVGTGNTIYF	TGTGCCATCAGTGCCTGGCAGGTTGGCACTGGAAACACCATATATTTT
once	NA	TRBV28	TRBJ2-2	CASSWSTGELFF	TGTGCCAGCAGTTGGAGCACCGGGGAGCTGTTTTTT
NA	TRBD1	TRBV29-1	TRBJ2-3	CSVEATGAGADTQYF	TGCAGCGTTGAAGCCACAGGGGCAGGCGCAGATACGCAGTATTTT
NA	TRBD1	TRBV12-3/TRBV12-4	TRBJ2-6	CASSPWVGTGGFAGANVLTF	TGTGCCAGCAGTCCCTGGGTGGGGACAGGGGGCTTCGCTGGGGCCAACGTCCTGACTTTC
NA	NA	TRBV28	TRBJ2-2	CASSPMSETGELFF	TGTGCCAGCAGTCCTATGTCAGAGACCGGGGAGCTGTTTTTT
few	TRBD2	TRBV7-9	TRBJ2-7	CASSSGTRKYF	TGTGCCAGCAGCTCCGGGACTAGGAAATACTTC
once	NA	TRBV19	TRBJ2-7	CASSTRDRQGEQYF	TGTGCCAGTAGTACTAGGGACCGTCAGGGGGAGCAGTACTTC
NA	TRBD1	TRBV24-1	TRBJ2-3	CATSRTGDTDTQYF	TGTGCCACCAGTAGGACAGGGGACACAGATACGCAGTATTTT
NA	NA	TRBV29-1	TRBJ1-1	CSVATALRNTEAFF	TGCAGCGTTGCGACAGCCCTCCGTAACACTGAAGCTTTCTTT
NA	NA	TRBV25-1	TRBJ2-3	CASSAVRLTDTQYF	TGTGCCAGCAGTGCGGTCCGTCTCACAGATACGCAGTATTTT
NA	TRBD1	TRBV9	TRBJ1-3	CASSGGQVQNTIYF	TGTGCCAGCAGCGGCGGACAGGTACAAAACACCATATATTTT
NA	TRBD2	TRBV6-2/TRBV6-3	TRBJ2-7	CASSYSVLAGHYEQYF	TGTGCCAGCAGTTACTCGGTACTAGCGGGACACTACGAGCAGTACTTC
NA	NA	TRBV28	TRBJ2-7	CASSLGAGDEQYF	TGTGCCAGCAGTTTGGGGGCAGGGGACGAGCAGTACTTC
NA	NA	TRBV20-1	TRBJ2-1	CSARDQMTRYSYNEQFF	TGCAGTGCTAGAGACCAGATGACTCGCTACTCCTACAATGAGCAGTTCTTC
NA	NA	TRBV27	TRBJ2-2	CASSEGAHGELFF	TGTGCCAGCAGTGAAGGGGCACACGGGGAGCTGTTTTTT
once	NA	TRBV27	TRBJ1-5	CASRGGLSNQPQHF	TGTGCCAGCCGAGGTGGGTTAAGTAATCAGCCCCAGCATTTT
NA	NA	TRBV13	TRBJ2-1	CASSLGRGHNEQFF	TGTGCCAGCAGCTTAGGTCGGGGTCACAATGAGCAGTTCTTC
NA	NA	TRBV2	TRBJ2-1	CASRGDEQFF	TGTGCCAGCAGGGGCGATGAGCAGTTCTTC